The TCR beta chain described here comes from a study of type 1 regulatory T cells. V was pared by 6 bases and J by 7 bases, with 24 bases between. Germline lookup yields CDR1 MNHEY and CDR2 SVGAGI. There are 17 residues in the CDR3. MiXCR was run by TCRdb on the reads, yielding one entry per CDR3 protein. The data show 20,000 or so distinct CDR3 sequences, with around 47% seen just once and 4.8% held by the top ten. Details on this clonotype: Its antigen is not identified.

The receptor was isolated from a human donor in good health. The gene calls are TRBV6-5 and TRBJ1-4, with D perhaps TRBD1 (5 bases). Sample: cultured T cells, either the whole culture or a sorted T cell fraction (not recorded which). CDR3 residues: CASRVTGTGIRGEKLFF. The DNA for the CDR3 is TGTGCCAGCAGAGTTACAGGCACGGGAATTAGGGGTGAAAAACTGTTTTTT.